The clone carrying this T cell receptor (beta chain) occurred many times. The antigen is not known. It was uncontrolled infection, other autoimmune disease, pregnancy or lactation that excluded patients. The source of the PBMCs was 10 ml of fresh peripheral blood. Amplified TCR beta CDR3 regions came from RNA transcripts. The HTBI primer set served for first-round RT-PCR of the TCR CDR3. TCRdb processed the multiplex PCR reads anew with MiXCR; each CDR3 protein has one entry. Here the sample spans 500,000 to 650,000 distinct CDR3 sequences, less than 20% being singletons. These data originate in a study of T cells in Graves' hyperthyroidism and ophthalmopathy. The study, taken as a whole, reports: Blood also held most thyroid clonotypes expanded beyond 0.001.

The CDR3 extends over 12 amino acids. Germline lookup yields CDR1 SNHLY and CDR2 FYNNEI. The V gene lost 1 base and the J gene lost 10 bases, with 5 bases spanning the gap. This rearrangement joins TRBV2 to TRBJ1-6; D not resolved. The origin of this receptor is a man between 35 and 55 years old with Graves' ophthalmopathy. The sequencing input was blood. The CDR3 here is CASSEDGSPLHF. The CDR3 region has the DNA TGTGCCAGCAGTGAAGACGGATCACCCCTCCACTTT. Looking up the rest from reference TRBV2 and TRBJ1-6 gives the full variable domain: EPEVTQTPSHQVTQMGQEVILRCVPISNHLYFYWYRQILGQKVEFLVSFYNNEISEKSEIFDDQFSVERPDGSNFTLKIRSTKLEDSAMYFCASSEDGSPLHFGNGTRLTVT.